The 32 T cell receptor beta chains below all came from one sample that was sequenced in a study of cytomegalovirus exposure and HLA in healthy donors. The PCR made use of 60 Vbeta and 13 Jbeta primers. Profiled with immunoSEQ multiplex PCR; TCRdb holds only in-frame clones, not every one. The sample contains about 140,000 clones, roughly 80% of which appear only once. The sequenced sample consisted of PBMCs. These receptor sequences come from a woman aged 35 to 49 in good health and CMV-seronegative.

This clone is medium-sized (0.01 to 0.1%) in the sample. The V and J genes are TRBV4-2 and TRBJ2-3; D may be TRBD1 (6 bases). The CDR3 covers 16 residues. Trimming shortened V by 0 bases and J by 6 bases, and 16 bases separated the two germline ends. Per the germline V gene, CDR1 is LGHNA and CDR2 is YNFKEQ. CDR3 region: CASSQDSARGGDTQYF. The CDR3 DNA follows: TGTGCCAGCAGCCAAGATTCCGCCAGGGGTGGGGATACGCAGTATTTT.

This chain's CDR3 is CASGSSGDQQETQYF. Written as DNA, the CDR3 is TGTGCTAGTGGTTCGAGCGGGGACCAACAAGAGACCCAGTACTTC. V and J are TRBV12-5 and TRBJ2-5; 7 nucleotides agree with TRBD2. V gave up 4 bases and J gave up 2 bases; unmatched junction bases: 7. The CDR3 spans 15 residues. Germline CDR1 and CDR2: LGHNT and FRNRAP.

The chain is built from TRBV18 and TRBJ2-3; 13 nucleotides match TRBD2. The CDR3 has 17 amino acids. The V segment lost 4 bases and the J segment 1 base; nucleotides outside the gene matches: 5. Germline values: CDR1 KGHSH, CDR2 LQKENI. The CDR3 DNA reads TGTGCCAGCTCACTTGGGACTAGCGGGATAGGCACAGATACGCAGTATTTT. The encoded protein is CASSLGTSGIGTDTQYF.

A note on this clone: At one boundary the junction diverges from the germline segment, which might be a read error. The chain carries TRBV4-1 and TRBJ2-4; D is uncertain. Looked up from germline, CDR1 is MGHRA and CDR2 is YSYEKL. This CDR3 region has 14 residues. The CDR3 is CASSPQPAKNSQYF. CDR3 in DNA: TGCGCCAGCAGCCCCCAGCCCGCCAAAAACAGTCAGTACTTC.

The chain joins TRBV11-2 to TRBJ1-3, with 9 positions matching TRBD1. V trimming: 3 bases; J trimming: 7 bases; junction bases outside the gene matches: 1. The CDR3 spans 13 residues. Germline assignment: CDR1 SGHAT and CDR2 FQNNGV. The chain's CDR3 is CASSFGQGNTIYF. Here the CDR3 DNA reads TGTGCCAGCAGCTTTGGACAGGGGAACACCATATATTTT.

The chain employs TRBV7-6 and TRBJ2-7; maybe TRBD1 (5 bases). V lost 4 bases and J 1 base, leaving 14 bases between the germline ends. The germline CDR1 and CDR2 sequences are SGHVS and FNYEAQ. This CDR3 is 15 amino acids long. In DNA form, the CDR3 reads TGTGCCAGCAGCTCTTCCCAGGGATGGTCCTACGAGCAGTACTTC. Protein sequence: CASSSSQGWSYEQYF.

The J gene is TRBJ2-5, the V gene TRBV11-1; D is perhaps TRBD1 (5 bases). The germline gives CDR1 SGHAT, CDR2 FQDESV (reference sequence). The CDR3 contains 15 residues. V was trimmed by 1 base and J by 5 bases, leaving 14 bases between them. CDR3 in DNA: TGTGCCAGCAGCTTAGAGATGGCAGGGCGGGAGACCCAGTACTTC. The encoded protein is CASSLEMAGRETQYF.

The rearrangement links TRBV5-6 to TRBJ2-7, with 10 bases matching TRBD1. Germline V lookup: CDR1 SGHDT, CDR2 YYEEEE. The V gene end was trimmed by 2 bases and the J gene end by 2 bases; junction bases not matched to a gene: 1. This CDR3 contains 14 residues. The CDR3 DNA reads as TGTGCCAGCAGCTTCGGGACAGGGGCCTACGAGCAGTACTTC. Amino acids: CASSFGTGAYEQYF.

V and J are TRBV7-9 and TRBJ1-1, with 9 positions matching TRBD1. The ends lost 7 bases at V and 4 bases at J; junction bases unmatched: 4. Looked up from germline, CDR1 is SEHNR and CDR2 is FQNEAQ (reference sequence). The CDR3 totals 13 residues. The CDR3 DNA follows: TGTGCCAGCAAAGGACAGGGGAGCACTGAAGCTTTCTTT. It codes for CASKGQGSTEAFF.

The V gene is TRBV28, the J gene TRBJ1-1; D is uncertain. Germline V CDR1 and CDR2: MDHEN, SYDVKM. The CDR3 loop spans 15 amino acids. V was pared by 7 bases and J by 0 bases, with 15 bases between. The DNA for the CDR3 is TGTGCCAGCAATACCCCTCCTATAATGAACACTGAAGCTTTCTTT. The encoded protein is CASNTPPIMNTEAFF.

This chain links TRBV15 with TRBJ1-3, with D perhaps TRBD1 (6 bases). Germline CDR1 and CDR2: LNHNV and YYDKDF (reference sequence). The CDR3 extends over 16 amino acids. The ends were cut back, 7 bases at V and 4 bases at J, with 20 bases in the middle. The CDR3 DNA is TGTGCCACCATAGGTTTGTGCAGGGGTTACGGAAACACCATATATTTT. Amino acids: CATIGLCRGYGNTIYF.

This clone has more than one count but fewer than ten. This chain joins TRBV28 and TRBJ2-2; possibly TRBD1 for D (5 bases). This CDR3 region has 13 residues. The germline gives CDR1 MDHEN, CDR2 SYDVKM. Between the trimmed V and J ends, which lost 8 bases and 13 bases, there was a span of 20 bases. CDR3 in amino acids: CASGPQVREWLFF. CDR3 in DNA: TGTGCCAGCGGGCCACAGGTACGAGAGTGGCTGTTTTTT.

The chain couples TRBV5-1 to TRBJ2-7; 8 nucleotides align to TRBD1. CDR1 is SGHRS, CDR2 YFSETQ, per germline. This CDR3 spans 13 amino acids. V lost 2 bases to trimming and J lost 6 bases; unmatched junction nucleotides: 4. The CDR3 coding sequence is TGCGCCAGCAGCTTCCAACAGGGGGGCGAGCAGTACTTC. Amino acids: CASSFQQGGEQYF.

Points on this clone: The junction does not match germline at one end; this may be a read error. V gene TRBV7-9 combines with J gene TRBJ2-5, with D maybe TRBD2 (6 bases). Germline lookup yields CDR1 SEHNR and CDR2 FQNEAQ (reference sequence). CDR3 length equals 11 residues. CDR3 bases: TGTGCCAGCAGCTCCCAACTCGGGAGAAACTTC. Translation gives CASSSQLGRNF.

The chain recombines TRBV4-2 with TRBJ2-5, with D tentatively TRBD2 (7 bases). The V and J ends lost 4 bases and 5 bases respectively, with 14 bases between them. Per the germline V gene, CDR1 is LGHNA and CDR2 is YNFKEQ. The CDR3 contains 14 residues. DNA of the CDR3: TGTGCCAGCAGCCCAGGAGGGGGGGAGGAGACCCAGTACTTC. Protein sequence: CASSPGGGEETQYF.

In this sample, this clone turned up once. The V call is TRBV7-2, the J call TRBJ2-1, with TRBD2 identical over 12 bases. The CDR3 runs to 17 residues. Unmatched junction bases numbered 14, after V lost 4 bases and J lost 10 bases. Per germline, CDR1 SGHTA and CDR2 FQGNSA. The CDR3, as DNA: TGTGCCAGCAGCTCTCAAAGCGGGGCTAGCGGGGGGGTAGAGCAGTTCTTC. Residues: CASSSQSGASGGVEQFF.

The J gene is TRBJ1-2, the V gene TRBV11-2; no firm D call. Germline V gene lookup returns CDR1 SGHAT and CDR2 FQNNGV. CDR3 length: 13 amino acids. Trimming pared 6 bases from V and 4 bases from J, leaving 12 bases between. The CDR3 reads CASSSGLTYGYTF. The DNA of the CDR3 is TGTGCCAGCAGTTCAGGACTGACCTATGGCTACACCTTC.

The genes are TRBV11-3 and TRBJ2-3, with 8 bases fitting TRBD2. J lost 6 bases, V lost 5 bases, and 10 bases had no gene match. The germline V gene has CDR1 SGHNT and CDR2 YENEEA. CDR3 length equals 15 residues. Written as DNA, the CDR3 is TGTGCCAGCAGCCAAGCGGGGGCGCGGGGGGATACGCAGTATTTT. It translates to CASSQAGARGDTQYF.

The gene calls are TRBV9 and TRBJ1-3; no reliable D call. Germline assignment: CDR1 SGDLS and CDR2 YYNGEE. CDR3 length: 13 amino acids. Trimming cost V 2 bases and J 1 base, with 4 bases left between them. CDR3 amino acids: CASSVGSGNTIYF. Here the CDR3 DNA reads TGTGCCAGCAGCGTCGGGTCTGGAAACACCATATATTTT.

The chain combines TRBV19 with TRBJ1-1; 7 bases are a match to TRBD1. Germline V gene lookup returns CDR1 LNHDA and CDR2 SQIVND (reference sequence). This CDR3 contains 15 residues. V dropped 5 bases and J dropped 1; count of bases not matched to a gene: 7. CDR3 region: CASSPPGTANTEAFF. CDR3 in DNA: TGTGCCAGTAGTCCTCCCGGGACAGCGAACACTGAAGCTTTCTTT.

The sample holds one count of this clone. The V and J genes are TRBV6-5 and TRBJ1-1; D unresolved. Germline V CDR1 and CDR2: MNHEY, SVGAGI. The length of the CDR3 is 14 residues. The V end was cut by 5 bases, the J end by 3 bases, with 13 bases between. As DNA, the CDR3 is TGTGCCAGCAGTACCTCTTCAGGCTACACTGAAGCTTTCTTT. Encoded protein: CASSTSSGYTEAFF.

The rearrangement joins TRBV4-3 to TRBJ2-2; D remains unclear. V was clipped by 4 bases and J by 4 bases, with 13 bases between them. Germline V gives CDR1 LGHNA, CDR2 YSLEER. The CDR3 is 15 amino acids. CDR3 loop: CASSLAWQTTGELFF. The CDR3 nucleotides are TGCGCCAGCAGCCTAGCATGGCAGACCACCGGGGAGCTGTTTTTT.

Note on this clone: Other nucleotide sequences from this sample produce the same CDR3. The gene calls are TRBV6-1 and TRBJ2-7; a weak D match, TRBD1 (5 bases). Germline V CDR1 and CDR2: MNHNS, SASEGT. CDR3 length equals 13 residues. V was cut by 1 base and J by 3 bases, with 7 bases left in between. CDR3 sequence: CASSEGQNYEQYF. The CDR3 region has the DNA TGTGCCAGCAGTGAAGGACAGAACTACGAGCAGTACTTC.

The chain carries TRBV7-9 and TRBJ2-1; D is possibly TRBD1 (5 bases). There are 13 residues in the CDR3. Between the trimmed V and J ends, which lost 2 bases and 7 bases, there was a span of 9 bases. Germline V lookup: CDR1 SEHNR, CDR2 FQNEAQ (reference sequence). CDR3 nucleotides: TGTGCCAGCAGCTTATTAGGGGCAAATGAGCAGTTCTTC. This codes for CASSLLGANEQFF.

A few counts support this clone. As DNA, the CDR3 is TGTGCCAGCAGCTTGCGACCCCAGACTAATTCTAACTATGGCTACACCTTC. Protein product: CASSLRPQTNSNYGYTF. The rearrangement uses TRBV5-5 and TRBJ1-2; D is unresolved. Trimming removed 1 base at V and 0 bases at J, with 16 bases between. Germline V gene data show CDR1 as SGHKS and CDR2 as YYEKEE (reference sequence). This CDR3 is 17 amino acids long. Full variable domain (outside the CDR3, taken from reference TRBV5-5 and TRBJ1-2): DAGVTQSPTHLIKTRGQQVTLRCSPISGHKSVSWYQQVLGQGPQFIFQYYEKEERGRGNFPDRFSARQFPNYSSELNVNALLLGDSALYLCASSLRPQTNSNYGYTFGSGTRLTVV.

The rearrangement joins TRBV28 to TRBJ1-5, with 7 bases matching TRBD1. The CDR3 length is 15 residues. Germline V CDR1 and CDR2: MDHEN, SYDVKM. Trimming took 5 bases from V and 4 from J; bases not matched to a gene: 8. The CDR3 DNA sequence: TGTGCCAGCAGTAGGCGACAGGGTTTTAATCAGCCCCAGCATTTT. Its translation: CASSRRQGFNQPQHF.

As regards this clone: Other DNA sequences in the same sample also yield this CDR3. V and J are TRBV7-3 and TRBJ2-2, with 15 positions matching TRBD2. Germline trimming cut 5 bases from V and 6 bases from J; bases unmatched to any gene: 4. Germline V gene lookup returns CDR1 SGHTA and CDR2 FQGTGA. CDR3 length: 16 residues. DNA for the CDR3: TGTGCCAGCAGCCTGGGACTAGCGGGAGGATCCGGGGAGCTGTTTTTT. Its protein product is CASSLGLAGGSGELFF. Drawing the rest from reference TRBV7-3 and TRBJ2-2, the complete variable domain is GAGVSQTPSNKVTEKGKYVELRCDPISGHTALYWYRQSLGQGPEFLIYFQGTGAADDSGLPNDRFFAVRPEGSVSTLKIQRTERGDSAVYLCASSLGLAGGSGELFFGEGSRLTVL.

The gene calls are TRBV6-6 and TRBJ1-2, with TRBD1 matching 7 bases. This CDR3 has 15 residues. Germline V lookup: CDR1 MNHNY, CDR2 SVGAGI (reference sequence). V gave up 6 bases and J gave up 0 bases; unmatched junction bases: 7. CDR3: CASSPRQGANYGYTF. CDR3 sequence (DNA): TGTGCCAGCAGCCCCCGACAGGGAGCTAACTATGGCTACACCTTC.

This clone was recorded a few times. The chain has TRBV11-2 and TRBJ1-4; maybe TRBD1 (5 bases). The CDR3 is made up of 15 amino acids. V was trimmed by 5 bases and J by 8 bases, leaving 18 bases between them. Germline V CDR1 and CDR2: SGHAT, FQNNGV. CDR3: CASSASGGDWEKLFF. CDR3 nucleotides: TGTGCCAGCAGCGCCTCGGGGGGGGACTGGGAAAAACTGTTTTTT.

This clone was seen a handful of times. The chain has TRBV7-8 and TRBJ2-2; D unresolved. CDR1 is SGHVS, CDR2 FQNEAQ, per germline. There are 16 residues in the CDR3. The ends were cut back, 0 bases at V and 1 base at J, with 9 bases in the middle. The CDR3 loop reads CASSLARPENTGELFF. The CDR3 coding sequence is TGTGCCAGCAGCTTAGCGAGGCCAGAGAACACCGGGGAGCTGTTTTTT.

The chain carries TRBV5-4 and TRBJ2-4, with D perhaps TRBD2 (7 bases). V lost 4 bases to trimming and J lost 8 bases, with 16 bases between them. The CDR3 consists of 14 residues. Looked up from germline, CDR1 is SGHNT and CDR2 is YYREEE (reference sequence). The CDR3 DNA reads TGTGCCAGCAGCCCAGAGAAAGGGGGGGACATTCAGTACTTC. Residues: CASSPEKGGDIQYF.

V is TRBV5-4 and J is TRBJ2-1; D is ambiguous. Between the trimmed V and J ends, which lost 0 bases and 7 bases, there was a span of 5 bases. The CDR3 extends over 12 amino acids. CDR1 is SGHNT, CDR2 YYREEE, per germline (reference sequence). The chain's CDR3 is CASSLVQNEQFF. As DNA, the CDR3 is TGTGCCAGCAGCTTGGTTCAGAATGAGCAGTTCTTC.